This TCR beta chain was identified in a study of cytomegalovirus exposure and HLA in healthy donors. Broader study findings: Some public TCRs appeared in many individuals, while most sequences were rare. In presence/absence analyses, roughly uniform sequencing depth across donors was assumed. As a later analysis showed, a missense DCLRE1C variant was linked to trimming of TCR beta V- and J-genes.

The PCR contained 60 Vbeta and 13 Jbeta primers. Assay used: immunoSEQ multiplex PCR; TCRdb lists only in-frame clones, some missing. The sample table includes about 140,000 clones. In the case of this clone: As yet, its antigen is unknown.

This CDR3 is 13 amino acids long. V was pared by 5 bases and J by 6 bases, with 5 bases of the junction left unmatched. The germline V gene encodes CDR1 SGHTA and CDR2 FQGNSA. This sequence joins TRBV7-2 and TRBJ1-2, with 8 positions matching TRBD1. The sequence derives from a woman under 30 in good health and CMV-seronegative. The sequenced material came from PBMCs. In nucleotides, the CDR3 is TGTGCCAGCAGCCCTCAGGGGGCGGATGGCTACACCTTC. This codes for CASSPQGADGYTF. Variable domain in full (rest from reference TRBV7-2 and TRBJ1-2): GAGVSQSPSNKVTEKGKDVELRCDPISGHTALYWYRQSLGQGLEFLIYFQGNSAPDKSGLPSDRFSAERTGGSVSTLTIQRTQQEDSAVYLCASSPQGADGYTFGSGTRLTVV.